The present TCR beta chain was sequenced within a study of OX40 agonist ivuxolimab in advanced cancers. The wider study: An anti-OX40 (CD134) antibody with agonistic activity, ivuxolimab, was administered to patients.

Libraries were prepared by immunoSEQ multiplex PCR; TCRdb keeps only in-frame clonotypes and omits some of them. The repertoire consists of 30,000 or so clones, with more than 65% occurring once and the leading ten covering approximately 15%. V was trimmed by 5 bases and J by 2 bases, leaving 11 bases between them. This CDR3 is built from 13 residues. CDR1 is SQVTM, CDR2 ANQGSEA, per germline. Source: CD4+ or CD8+ T cells sorted from blood, taken in a trial of the OX40 agonist ivuxolimab. The TCR sequence derives from an adult with an advanced solid tumor such as melanoma, head and neck, liver or kidney cancer. The chain combines TRBV29-1 with TRBJ2-3; D gene unclear. The CDR3 loop reads CSVLSPSTDTQYF. The CDR3 DNA is TGCAGCGTTCTCAGTCCTTCCACAGATACGCAGTATTTT.